A single sample is the source of the 30 T cell receptor beta chains below, sequenced in a study of T cell repertoires in cytomegalovirus infection. TCRdb fed the reads into MiXCR, producing one record per CDR3 protein. The repertoire holds 100,000 to 150,000 distinct CDR3 sequences, with about 24% as singletons. These receptors are not linked to any known antigen. The sequencing sample was made of PBMCs, sequenced either directly or after in vitro stimulation (not recorded which). Receptor source: a human donor in good health (CMV status not recorded). Some clones in this sample may be carry-over from other donors' samples.

The chain combines TRBV20-1 with TRBJ2-5; the match to TRBD1 covers 7 bases. The CDR3 runs to 14 residues. V lost 5 bases to trimming and J lost 4 bases; unmatched junction nucleotides: 10. Germline loops: CDR1 DFQATT, CDR2 SNEGSKA (reference sequence). The CDR3 region is CSASDRLGGETQYF. In DNA form, the CDR3 reads TGCAGTGCTTCGGACAGGCTCGGAGGAGAGACCCAGTACTTC.

This clonotype has only a few counts. The chain has TRBV12-3 or TRBV12-4 and TRBJ2-3; D not resolved. The CDR3 runs 13 residues. Trimming removed 3 bases from V and 2 bases from J, with 6 bases in between. CDR3 in amino acids: CASSFNPTDTQYF. As DNA, the CDR3 is TGTGCCAGCAGTTTTAATCCCACAGATACGCAGTATTTT.

There are many counts of this clonotype. This chain connects TRBV11-2 to TRBJ2-3; 10 bases agree with TRBD2. The CDR3 has 16 residues. Losses at the gene ends were 6 bases for V and 4 bases for J; bases not matched to a gene: 10. In germline, CDR1 is SGHAT, CDR2 FQNNGV. CDR3 coding DNA: TGTGCCAGCAGTCTAGCGGGAGCTAGAGGGGCAGATACGCAGTATTTT. It is translated as CASSLAGARGADTQYF.

This clonotype was seen a single time. This rearrangement joins TRBV13 to TRBJ2-1; D may be TRBD2 (5 bases). The CDR3 consists of 15 residues. CDR1 PRHDT and CDR2 FYEKMQ come from the germline V gene (reference sequence). Trimming stripped 5 bases from V and 6 bases from J, with 17 bases between. Here the CDR3 reads CASSQTGSGFNEQFF. CDR3 nucleotides: TGTGCCAGCAGCCAAACGGGGAGCGGCTTCAATGAGCAGTTCTTC.

This clonotype has at least ten counts. The genes are TRBV7-9 and TRBJ1-2; no reliable D call. V shed 5 bases and J shed 1 base, with 20 bases lying between them. This CDR3 has 17 residues. CDR1 SEHNR and CDR2 FQNEAQ come from the germline V gene (reference sequence). Written as DNA, the CDR3 is TGTGCCAGCAGCCTAGGGAGGGCTTCGAATGTTAACTATGGCTACACCTTC. It codes for CASSLGRASNVNYGYTF.

This clonotype was observed a few times. The gene calls are TRBV18 and TRBJ2-7, with 9 bases aligning to TRBD2. V was pared by 2 bases and J by 5 bases, with 13 bases of the junction left unmatched. Germline-derived CDR1 and CDR2 are KGHSH and LQKENI. CDR3 length: 17 amino acids. The DNA for the CDR3 is TGTGCCAGCTCACCATCGGAACTAGCGGGTCTTCTCGACGAGCAGTACTTC. It is translated as CASSPSELAGLLDEQYF.

The rearrangement links TRBV11-3 to TRBJ1-5, with D possibly being TRBD1 (5 bases). V was clipped by 1 base and J by 9 bases, with 10 bases between them. CDR1 is SGHNT, CDR2 YENEEA, per germline. The CDR3 sequence is 13 residues long. The DNA for the CDR3 is TGTGCCAGCAGCTTAGCTGGGGGATCGCCCCAGCATTTT. As protein: CASSLAGGSPQHF.

This clonotype was seen repeatedly, ten times or more. The rearrangement joins TRBV7-9 to TRBJ1-1; D unresolved. CDR1 and CDR2 from the germline V gene are SEHNR and FQNEAQ (reference sequence). The germline V and J ends were trimmed by 3 bases and 0 bases, with 8 bases remaining between them. CDR3 size: 14 residues. CDR3 DNA sequence: TGTGCCAGCAGCTTGGACGGATTGAACACTGAAGCTTTCTTT. The encoded protein is CASSLDGLNTEAFF.

The chain combines TRBV27 with TRBJ2-7; D is perhaps TRBD1 (6 bases). CDR1 MNHEY and CDR2 SMNVEV come from the germline V gene (reference sequence). V lost 5 bases to trimming and J lost 2 bases, with 13 bases between them. CDR3 size: 14 residues. As DNA, the CDR3 is TGTGCCAGCAGTCCAATACAGGGCCCCTACGAGCAGTACTTC. This gives the protein CASSPIQGPYEQYF.

The chain carries TRBV7-3 and TRBJ2-1, with TRBD2 identical over 10 bases. V gave up 3 bases and J gave up 7 bases; unmatched junction bases: 9. Germline V gene sequence: CDR1 SGHTA, CDR2 FQGTGA. The CDR3 is made up of 16 amino acids. The DNA for the CDR3 is TGTGCCAGCAGCTTCGGGAGCGGGAGGGCCATAAATGAGCAGTTCTTC. Its translation is CASSFGSGRAINEQFF.

The chain couples TRBV4-3 to TRBJ2-1; D not certain. Deletions cut 0 bases from V and 10 bases from J, with 16 bases between. This CDR3 has 15 amino acids. The germline V gene encodes CDR1 LGHNA and CDR2 YSLEER. Here the CDR3 DNA reads TGCGCCAGCAGCCAAGATCGAAGAATGGCAGCGGAGCAGTTCTTC. Translated: CASSQDRRMAAEQFF.

This sequence joins TRBV28 and TRBJ2-7, with unresolved D. CDR3 length: 15 amino acids. Per germline, CDR1 MDHEN and CDR2 SYDVKM. The V gene lost 2 bases and the J gene lost 0 bases, with 11 bases spanning the gap. This CDR3 is CASSLMRTNSYEQYF. The CDR3, as DNA: TGTGCCAGCAGTTTAATGCGCACAAACTCCTACGAGCAGTACTTC.

This clonotype turned up a few times. The chain employs TRBV11-2 and TRBJ2-3; D is perhaps TRBD1 (6 bases). This CDR3 comprises 14 residues. With 0 bases removed from V and 4 bases from J, the gap between germline ends came to 8 bases. Germline CDR1 is SGHAT and CDR2 is FQNNGV. CDR3 coding DNA: TGTGCCAGCAGCTTAGAGGGGGCCGCAGATACGCAGTATTTT. As protein: CASSLEGAADTQYF.

A few counts support this clonotype. The V and J genes are TRBV10-1 and TRBJ1-1, with a tentative D call TRBD1 (5 bases). Trimming pared 0 bases from V and 4 bases from J, leaving 9 bases between. There are 14 residues in the CDR3. Germline V gene sequence: CDR1 WNHNN, CDR2 SYGVQD (reference sequence). CDR3 DNA sequence: TGCGCCAGCAGTGAGTCAGGGGCTGGCACTGAAGCTTTCTTT. Translating gives CASSESGAGTEAFF.

The chain recombines TRBV5-6 with TRBJ1-6; D is perhaps TRBD1 (5 bases). Germline V CDR1 and CDR2: SGHDT, YYEEEE. Trimming took 1 base from V and 11 from J, leaving 19 bases between them. The CDR3 extends over 16 amino acids. The CDR3 DNA reads as TGTGCCAGCAGCTTGTTGGAGACAGTCCAATTGCCACCCCTCCACTTT. It specifies CASSLLETVQLPPLHF.

This chain joins TRBV19 and TRBJ1-1, with 7 nucleotides matching TRBD1. The V segment lost 3 bases and the J segment 1 base; nucleotides outside the gene matches: 8. The length of the CDR3 is 16 residues. Germline V gene lookup returns CDR1 LNHDA and CDR2 SQIVND (reference sequence). The CDR3 nucleotides are TGTGCCAGTAGTATTTCTCGGGGACAGAAGAACACTGAAGCTTTCTTT. This codes for CASSISRGQKNTEAFF.

The chain carries TRBV19 and TRBJ2-3; possible D gene TRBD2, 6 bases. Germline V gene lookup returns CDR1 LNHDA and CDR2 SQIVND (reference sequence). V lost 6 bases to trimming and J lost 2 bases, with 12 bases between them. The CDR3 has 14 amino acids. This CDR3 is CASSGGEHTDTQYF. The CDR3 DNA is TGTGCCAGTAGCGGGGGAGAGCACACAGATACGCAGTATTTT.

This clonotype showed up many times. This chain uses TRBV12-3 or TRBV12-4 with TRBJ2-3, with 10 bases that match TRBD2. V shed 7 bases, J shed 5 bases, and the junction held 9 bases outside the gene matches. The CDR3 loop spans 15 amino acids. The CDR3 sequence: CASNKLAGPRDTQYF. CDR3 nucleotide sequence: TGTGCCAGCAACAAACTAGCGGGGCCCAGAGATACGCAGTATTTT.

This clonotype was recorded at least ten times. This chain joins TRBV7-2 and TRBJ2-5; the match to TRBD1 covers 7 bases. CDR3 size: 15 residues. CDR1 is SGHTA, CDR2 FQGNSA, per germline. With 5 bases clipped from V and 2 bases from J, the junction kept 8 bases outside the gene matches. The CDR3 DNA reads TGTGCCAGCAGCCGCGCCCCGGGACAGCAAGAGACCCAGTACTTC. Its protein is CASSRAPGQQETQYF.

This clonotype was counted a few times. The CDR3 sequence: CAWSTGSGEKLFF. DNA for the CDR3: TGTGCCTGGTCTACAGGGAGTGGCGAAAAACTGTTTTTT. The gene calls are TRBV30 and TRBJ1-4; a weak D match, TRBD1 (6 bases). This CDR3 has 13 amino acids. The ends were cut back, 5 bases at V and 8 bases at J, with 15 bases in the middle. Per germline, CDR1 GTSNPN and CDR2 SVGIG (reference sequence).

This clonotype showed up many times. The chain links TRBV12-3 or TRBV12-4 to TRBJ1-2, with unresolved D. The CDR3 consists of 15 residues. Trimming removed 1 base from V and 3 bases from J, with 12 bases in between. The CDR3: CASSLVPELYYGYTF. CDR3 coding DNA: TGTGCCAGCAGTTTAGTGCCGGAACTCTACTATGGCTACACCTTC.

CDR3 residues: CASSYGQGGSPLHF. In nucleotides, the CDR3 is TGTGCCAGCAGTTATGGACAGGGGGGTTCACCCCTCCACTTT. The rearrangement links TRBV6-5 to TRBJ1-6, with 10 bases fitting TRBD1. V shed 3 bases and J 9 bases; nucleotides not matched to a gene: 2. The CDR3 loop spans 14 amino acids. CDR1 is MNHEY, CDR2 SVGAGI, per germline.

V is TRBV20-1 and J is TRBJ2-3; TRBD2 agrees at 12 bases. The V segment lost 5 bases and the J segment 4 bases; nucleotides outside the gene matches: 4. CDR3 size: 14 residues. The V gene's germline CDR1 is DFQATT and CDR2 SNEGSKA (reference sequence). The CDR3 spells CSASTSGSSDTQYF. CDR3 nucleotide sequence: TGCAGTGCTTCGACTAGCGGGAGTTCAGATACGCAGTATTTT.

This rearrangement joins TRBV29-1 to TRBJ2-7, with D tentatively TRBD2 (5 bases). V was clipped by 7 bases and J by 5 bases, with 15 bases between them. The CDR3 runs to 12 residues. From germline, CDR1 is SQVTM and CDR2 ANQGSEA. The CDR3 coding sequence is TGCAGCGCTCTAGGTCTTAGCGACGAGCAGTACTTC. Its protein product is CSALGLSDEQYF.

This clonotype came up a few times. The chain combines TRBV27 with TRBJ1-1; D perhaps matches TRBD1 (5 bases). There are 18 residues in the CDR3. Trimming shortened V by 0 bases and J by 1 base, and 18 bases separated the two germline ends. Per germline, CDR1 MNHEY and CDR2 SMNVEV (reference sequence). The CDR3 nucleotides read TGTGCCAGCAGTTTATCGTATTTTGTCCGGGGGAGGAACACTGAAGCTTTCTTT. This encodes CASSLSYFVRGRNTEAFF.

This clonotype was seen many times. The chain carries TRBV19 and TRBJ1-5; no reliable D call. This CDR3 region has 14 residues. Germline CDR1 reads LNHDA; CDR2 reads SQIVND (reference sequence). V gave up 5 bases and J gave up 4 bases, with 12 bases separating them. DNA for the CDR3: TGTGCCAGTAGTCCGGGAGGGAGTAATCAGCCCCAGCATTTT. Its protein is CASSPGGSNQPQHF.

This clonotype was found many times. The chain has TRBV7-8 and TRBJ1-1; D is uncertain. Germline-derived CDR1 and CDR2 are SGHVS and FQNEAQ. This CDR3 contains 12 residues. The V end lost 5 bases, the J end lost 4 bases, and 8 bases lay between the germline ends. CDR3 coding DNA: TGTGCCAGCAGCCCGTGGGGCACTGAAGCTTTCTTT. It translates to CASSPWGTEAFF.

This clonotype was observed many times. The chain carries TRBV28 and TRBJ2-5; the D is unclear. Germline CDR1 MDHEN, CDR2 SYDVKM. V gave up 1 base and J gave up 1 base, with 13 bases separating them. The CDR3 spans 16 residues. This CDR3 is CASSLLPPGRQETQYF. The CDR3 coding sequence is TGTGCCAGCAGTTTATTACCACCGGGCCGCCAAGAGACCCAGTACTTC.

This clonotype was seen at least ten times. The chain employs TRBV7-2 and TRBJ1-4; D is undetermined. The germline V gene encodes CDR1 SGHTA and CDR2 FQGNSA. The CDR3 runs to 15 residues. V shed 1 base and J shed 0 bases, with 6 bases lying between them. CDR3 DNA sequence: TGTGCCAGCAGCTTAGAGTTATCAACTAATGAAAAACTGTTTTTT. The encoded protein is CASSLELSTNEKLFF.

The CDR3 DNA is TGTGCCTGGACCCATATAAGACAGGAGCAGTACTTC. Its protein product is CAWTHIRQEQYF. The gene calls are TRBV30 and TRBJ2-7; D may be TRBD1 (5 bases). Looked up from germline, CDR1 is GTSNPN and CDR2 is SVGIG (reference sequence). The V gene lost 4 bases and the J gene lost 7 bases, with 14 bases spanning the gap. The CDR3 has 12 amino acids.